A selection of T cell receptor beta chains follows, all from one sample in a study of T-cell reconstitution after alpha-beta-depleted transplantation in children. Using its own MiXCR run on the PCR reads, TCRdb lists one record per CDR3 protein. The sample includes some 500,000 distinct CDR3 sequences, around 17% seen only once; the top ten take more than 2.5%. The sample consisted of PBMCs from the stem cell graft donor, taken from the stem cell graft. These receptors were taken from a human donor who donated a stem cell graft to a child with acute lymphoblastic leukemia. CDR3s include the opening cysteine and the closing phenylalanine or tryptophan. D genes are given only for firm matches. Some rows mark clone size as missing; the rest say once, few, many or name a class of expanded clone.

size,D,V,CDR3
few,.,TRBV20-1,CSAFPLAGQETQYF
.,TRBD1,TRBV15,CATSSSQLRQGVTGDLFF
.,TRBD1,TRBV11-1,CASSLGDRSPPSNQPQHF
few,TRBD1,TRBV7-9,CASSKYGTEDGYTF
.,.,TRBV18,CASSGETGELFF
.,.,TRBV7-6,CASSFGGGRVNQPQHF
.,.,TRBV15,CATSRDFGTKNIQYF
.,TRBD2,TRBV5-1,CASSPQMGLAGVNEQFF
few,.,TRBV6-1,CASSEASRGKGNSPLHF
many,.,TRBV7-9,CASSLVPGQVEDTQYF
.,.,TRBV20-1,CSAIAGAGYEQYF
few,.,TRBV5-1,CASSLGAGLQETQYF
few,.,TRBV20-1,CSARNLVWRGRAPNEQFF
few,.,TRBV28,CASRNQGFSEAFF
.,TRBD1,TRBV12-3/TRBV12-4,CASRGQGFGQPQHF
few,.,TRBV6-5,CASSRSLVNGDYEQYF
.,TRBD1,TRBV27,CASSLVATGLNEQFF
few,.,TRBV27,CASTAGGRYGYTF
few,.,TRBV21-1,CASSKDLQGPSGGLSTDTQYF
.,.,TRBV12-3/TRBV12-4,CASRGAGRYYEQYF
.,.,TRBV12-3/TRBV12-4,CASRGEDGARPQHF
.,TRBD1,TRBV25-1,CASSDGAGTGVSYEQYF
few,.,TRBV13,CASSPLSRNEQFF
few,.,TRBV15,CATSRDPAFF
.,.,TRBV18,CASSPTGPGELFF
few,.,TRBV18,CASSLNFHEQYF
many,TRBD2,TRBV11-2,CASSPLARQSSYEQYF
few,TRBD2,TRBV6-2/TRBV6-3,CASSYSTSGIPLSYNEQFF
.,.,TRBV4-1,CASSQDPLVAADTQYF
few,.,TRBV5-1,CASSVQGNTGELFF
few,.,TRBV7-6,CASSGLSGPVLINEQFF
many,TRBD1,TRBV7-9,CASSLGQGTGNTIYF
few,.,TRBV4-1,CASSQGPLTETQYF
.,.,TRBV6-1,CASSVQVIGGNEQFF
.,TRBD2,TRBV19,CAGTSGIPGELFF
few,.,TRBV2,CASKIRQATNEKLFF
few,.,TRBV19,CASSQVDYEQYF
few,TRBD1,TRBV5-1,CASTWTGGFYEQYF
.,.,TRBV2,CASTLGAANTGELFF
.,.,TRBV5-5,CASSFSPSGANVLTF
few,TRBD1,TRBV15,CATSREDRGYGYTF
.,.,TRBV29-1,CSVRTSYNEQFF
.,.,TRBV5-1,CASIVTVEEFF
few,TRBD1,TRBV27,CASSLRQGWSTDTQYF
once,TRBD2,TRBV6-1,CASQVIGLAGARAVF
.,TRBD2,TRBV4-2,CASSQRVWTSGRADLAYEQYF
.,.,TRBV6-1,CASVWSWTSEAFF
.,.,TRBV27,CASSLGPGAGVAGELFF
.,.,TRBV7-8,CASSRWDTGELFF
.,.,TRBV6-5,CASSYATRDYEQYF
few,TRBD1,TRBV11-2,CASSTTGGVTEAFF
.,TRBD2,TRBV20-1,CRAAGGPIEQFF
few,.,TRBV9,CASSVGGSRTEQYF
.,TRBD2,TRBV15,CATSRDVAGVDEQYF